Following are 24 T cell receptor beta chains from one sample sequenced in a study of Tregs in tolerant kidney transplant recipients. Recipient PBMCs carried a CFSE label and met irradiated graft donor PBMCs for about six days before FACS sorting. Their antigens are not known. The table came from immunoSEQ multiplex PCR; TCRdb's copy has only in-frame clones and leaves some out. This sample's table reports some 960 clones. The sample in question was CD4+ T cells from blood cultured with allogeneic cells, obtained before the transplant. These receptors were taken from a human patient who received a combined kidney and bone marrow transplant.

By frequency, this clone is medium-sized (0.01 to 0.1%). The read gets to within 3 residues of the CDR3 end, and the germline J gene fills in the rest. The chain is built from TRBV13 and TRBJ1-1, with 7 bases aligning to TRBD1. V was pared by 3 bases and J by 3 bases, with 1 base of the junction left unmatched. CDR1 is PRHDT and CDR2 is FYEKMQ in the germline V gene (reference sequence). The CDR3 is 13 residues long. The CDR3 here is CASSFDRDTEAFF. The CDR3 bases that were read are TGTGCCAGCAGCTTTGACAGGGACACTGAA.

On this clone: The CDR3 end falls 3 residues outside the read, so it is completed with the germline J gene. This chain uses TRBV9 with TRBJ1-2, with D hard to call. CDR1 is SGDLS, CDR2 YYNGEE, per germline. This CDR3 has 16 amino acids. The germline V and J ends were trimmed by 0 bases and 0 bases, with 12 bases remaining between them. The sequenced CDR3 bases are TGTGCCAGCAGCGTAGGCCCGCGGGCCTCTAACTATGGC. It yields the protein CASSVGPRASNYG. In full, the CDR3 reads CASSVGPRASNYGYTF.

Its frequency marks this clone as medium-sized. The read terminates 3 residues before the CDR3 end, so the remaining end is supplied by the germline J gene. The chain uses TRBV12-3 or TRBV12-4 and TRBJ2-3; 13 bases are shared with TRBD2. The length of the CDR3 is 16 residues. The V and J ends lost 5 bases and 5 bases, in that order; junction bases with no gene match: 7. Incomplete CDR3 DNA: TGTGCCAGCAGTACTTGGACTAGCGGGGGTAAAGATACG. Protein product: CASSTWTSGGKDT. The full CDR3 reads CASSTWTSGGKDTQYF.

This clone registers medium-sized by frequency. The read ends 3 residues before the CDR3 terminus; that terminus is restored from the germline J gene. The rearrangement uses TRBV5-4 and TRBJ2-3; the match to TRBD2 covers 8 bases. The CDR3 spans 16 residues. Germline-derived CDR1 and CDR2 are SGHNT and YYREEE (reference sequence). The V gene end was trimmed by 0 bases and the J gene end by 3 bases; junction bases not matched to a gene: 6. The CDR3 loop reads CASSLDPGGRTDTQYF. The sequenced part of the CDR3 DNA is TGTGCCAGCAGCTTGGACCCGGGGGGGAGGACAGATACG. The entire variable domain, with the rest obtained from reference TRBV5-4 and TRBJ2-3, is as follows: ETGVTQSPTHLIKTRGQQVTLRCSSQSGHNTVSWYQQALGQGPQFIFQYYREEENGRGNFPPRFSGLQFPNYSSELNVNALELDDSALYLCASSLDPGGRTDTQYFGPGTRLTVL.

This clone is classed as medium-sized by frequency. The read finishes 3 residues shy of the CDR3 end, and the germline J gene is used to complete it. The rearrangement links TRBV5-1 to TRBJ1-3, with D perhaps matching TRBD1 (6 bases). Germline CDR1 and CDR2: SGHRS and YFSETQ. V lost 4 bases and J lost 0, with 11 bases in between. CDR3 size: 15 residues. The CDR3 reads CASSLRGVSGNTIYF. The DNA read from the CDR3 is TGCGCCAGCAGCCTCAGGGGCGTCTCTGGAAACACC.

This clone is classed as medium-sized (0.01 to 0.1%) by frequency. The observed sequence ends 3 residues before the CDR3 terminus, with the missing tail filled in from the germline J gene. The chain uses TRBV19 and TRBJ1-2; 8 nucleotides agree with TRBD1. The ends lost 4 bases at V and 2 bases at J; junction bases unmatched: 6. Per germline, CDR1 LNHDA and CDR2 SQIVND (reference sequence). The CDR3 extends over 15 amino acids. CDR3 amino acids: CASSKHRGGNYGYTF. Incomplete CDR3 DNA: TGTGCCAGTAGTAAACACAGGGGGGGAAACTATGGC.

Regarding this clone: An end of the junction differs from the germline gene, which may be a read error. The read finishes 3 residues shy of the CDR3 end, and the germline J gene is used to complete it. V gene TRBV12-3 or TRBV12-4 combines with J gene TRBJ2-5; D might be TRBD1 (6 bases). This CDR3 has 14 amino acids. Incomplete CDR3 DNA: TGTGCCAGCAGCTCGATTACGGGACAAGGGACC. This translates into CASSSITGQGT. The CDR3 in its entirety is CASSSITGQGTQYF.

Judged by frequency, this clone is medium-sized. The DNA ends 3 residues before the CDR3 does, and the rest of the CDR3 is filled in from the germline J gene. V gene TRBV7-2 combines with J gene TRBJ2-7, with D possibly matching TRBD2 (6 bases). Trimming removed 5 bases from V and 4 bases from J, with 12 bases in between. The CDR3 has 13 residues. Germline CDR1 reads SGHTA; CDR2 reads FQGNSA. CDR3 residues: CASSRDLEYEQYF. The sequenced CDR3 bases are TGTGCCAGCAGCCGGGACTTAGAATACGAG.

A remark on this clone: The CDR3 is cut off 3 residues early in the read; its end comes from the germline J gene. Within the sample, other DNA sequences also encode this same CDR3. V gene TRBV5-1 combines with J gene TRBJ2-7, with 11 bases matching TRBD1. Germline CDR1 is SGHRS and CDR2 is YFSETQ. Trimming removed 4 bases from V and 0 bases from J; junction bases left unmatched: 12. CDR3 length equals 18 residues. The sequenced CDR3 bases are TGCGCCAGCAGCCCGCGGGACAGGGGGGCGGTTTTCTCCTACGAG. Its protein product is CASSPRDRGAVFSYE. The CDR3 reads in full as CASSPRDRGAVFSYEQYF.

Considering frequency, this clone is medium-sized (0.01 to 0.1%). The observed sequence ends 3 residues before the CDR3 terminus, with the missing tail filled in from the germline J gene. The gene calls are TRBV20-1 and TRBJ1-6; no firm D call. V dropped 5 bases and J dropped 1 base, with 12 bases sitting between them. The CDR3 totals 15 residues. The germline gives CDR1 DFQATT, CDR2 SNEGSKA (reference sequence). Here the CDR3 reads CSARDPGSYNSPLHF. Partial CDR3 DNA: TGCAGTGCTCGCGACCCGGGGTCCTATAATTCACCC.

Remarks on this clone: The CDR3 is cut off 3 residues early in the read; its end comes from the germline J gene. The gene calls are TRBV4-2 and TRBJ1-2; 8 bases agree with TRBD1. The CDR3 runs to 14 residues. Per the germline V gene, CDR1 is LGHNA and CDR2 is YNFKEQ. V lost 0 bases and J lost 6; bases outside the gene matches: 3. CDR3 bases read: TGTGCCAGCAGCCAAGATGACAGGGGAGATGGC. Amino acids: CASSQDDRGDG. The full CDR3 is CASSQDDRGDGYTF.

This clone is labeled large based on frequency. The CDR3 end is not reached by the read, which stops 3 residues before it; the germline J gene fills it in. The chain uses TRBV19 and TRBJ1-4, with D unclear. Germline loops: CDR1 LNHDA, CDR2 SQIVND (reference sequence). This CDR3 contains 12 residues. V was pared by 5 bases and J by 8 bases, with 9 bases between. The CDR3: CASSETGEKLFF. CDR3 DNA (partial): TGTGCCAGTAGTGAGACTGGGGAAAAA.

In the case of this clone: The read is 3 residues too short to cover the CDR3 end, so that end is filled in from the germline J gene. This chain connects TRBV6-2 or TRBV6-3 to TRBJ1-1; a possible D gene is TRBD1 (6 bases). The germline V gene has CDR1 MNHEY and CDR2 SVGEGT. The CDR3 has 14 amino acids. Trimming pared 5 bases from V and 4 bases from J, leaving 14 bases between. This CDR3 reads CASSLQGLRTEAFF. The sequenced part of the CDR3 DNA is TGTGCCAGCAGTCTGCAGGGGCTTCGCACTGAA.

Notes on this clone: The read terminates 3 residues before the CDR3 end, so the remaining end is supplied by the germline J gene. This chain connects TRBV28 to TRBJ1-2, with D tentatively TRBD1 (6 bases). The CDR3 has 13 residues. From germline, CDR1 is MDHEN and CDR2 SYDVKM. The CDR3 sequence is CASSLSGALGYTF. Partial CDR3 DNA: TGTGCCAGCAGTTTATCAGGGGCGCTGGGC.

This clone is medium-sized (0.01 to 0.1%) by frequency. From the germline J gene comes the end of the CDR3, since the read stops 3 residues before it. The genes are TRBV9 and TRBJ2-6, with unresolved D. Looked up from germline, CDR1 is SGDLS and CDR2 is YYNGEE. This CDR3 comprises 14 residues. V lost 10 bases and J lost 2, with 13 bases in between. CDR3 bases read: TGTGCCGGTTCGGGTGTGCCTGGGGCCAACGTC. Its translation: CAGSGVPGANV. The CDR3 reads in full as CAGSGVPGANVLTF.

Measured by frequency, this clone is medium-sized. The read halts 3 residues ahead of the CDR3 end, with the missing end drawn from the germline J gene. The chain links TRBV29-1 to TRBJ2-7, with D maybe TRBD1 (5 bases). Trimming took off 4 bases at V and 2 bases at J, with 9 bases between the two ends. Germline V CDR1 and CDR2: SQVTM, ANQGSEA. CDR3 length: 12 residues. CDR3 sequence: CSVVLGAYEQYF. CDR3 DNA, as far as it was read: TGCAGCGTTGTGCTAGGGGCCTACGAG.

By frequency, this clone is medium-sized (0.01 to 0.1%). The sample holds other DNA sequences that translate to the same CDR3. CDR3 region: CASSLRGNQPQHF. The CDR3 DNA, read in part, is TGTGCCAGCAGCTTAAGGGGCAATCAGCCC. V usage is TRBV7-2 and J usage is TRBJ1-5; D is unresolved. The sequence runs out 3 residues before the end of the CDR3; the remainder is reconstructed from the germline J gene. V was shortened by 2 bases and J by 2 bases, with 4 bases between the two germline ends. This CDR3 has 13 residues. Germline CDR1 is SGHTA and CDR2 is FQGNSA.

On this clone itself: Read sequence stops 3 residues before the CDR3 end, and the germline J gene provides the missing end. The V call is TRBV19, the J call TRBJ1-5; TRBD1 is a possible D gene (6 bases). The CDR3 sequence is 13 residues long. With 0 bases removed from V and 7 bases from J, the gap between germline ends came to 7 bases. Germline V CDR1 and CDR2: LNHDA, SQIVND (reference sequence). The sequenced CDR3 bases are TGTGCCAGTAGTATAGAGACAGGCCAGCCC. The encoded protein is CASSIETGQP. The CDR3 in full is CASSIETGQPQHF.

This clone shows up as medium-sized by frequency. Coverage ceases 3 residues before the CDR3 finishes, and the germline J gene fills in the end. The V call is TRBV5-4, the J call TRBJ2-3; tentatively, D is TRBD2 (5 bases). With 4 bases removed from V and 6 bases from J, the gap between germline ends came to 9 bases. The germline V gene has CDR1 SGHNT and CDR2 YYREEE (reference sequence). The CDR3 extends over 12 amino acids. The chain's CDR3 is CASSLARDTQYF. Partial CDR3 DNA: TGTGCCAGCAGCCTAGCCCGTGATACG.

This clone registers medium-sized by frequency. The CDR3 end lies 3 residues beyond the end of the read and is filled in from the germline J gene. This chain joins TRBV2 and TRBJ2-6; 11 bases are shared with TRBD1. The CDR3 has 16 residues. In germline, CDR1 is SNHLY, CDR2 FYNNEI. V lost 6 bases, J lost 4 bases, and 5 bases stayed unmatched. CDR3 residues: CASRWTGGSGANVLTF. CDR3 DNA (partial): TGTGCCAGCAGGTGGACAGGGGGCTCCGGGGCCAACGTC.

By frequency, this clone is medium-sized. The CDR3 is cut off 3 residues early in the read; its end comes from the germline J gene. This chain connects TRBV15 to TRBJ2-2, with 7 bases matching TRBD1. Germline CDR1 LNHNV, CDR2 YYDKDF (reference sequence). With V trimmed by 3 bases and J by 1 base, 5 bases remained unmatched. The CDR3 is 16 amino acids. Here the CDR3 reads CATSRRGQRNTGELFF. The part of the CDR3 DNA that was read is TGTGCCACCAGCAGGAGGGGACAGCGGAACACCGGGGAG.

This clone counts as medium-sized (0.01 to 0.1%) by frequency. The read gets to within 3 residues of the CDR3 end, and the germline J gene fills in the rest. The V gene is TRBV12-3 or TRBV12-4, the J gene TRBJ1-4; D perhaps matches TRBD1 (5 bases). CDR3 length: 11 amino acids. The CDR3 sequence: CASSPPGLLFF. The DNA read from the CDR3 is TGTGCCAGCAGCCCACCGGGACTA.

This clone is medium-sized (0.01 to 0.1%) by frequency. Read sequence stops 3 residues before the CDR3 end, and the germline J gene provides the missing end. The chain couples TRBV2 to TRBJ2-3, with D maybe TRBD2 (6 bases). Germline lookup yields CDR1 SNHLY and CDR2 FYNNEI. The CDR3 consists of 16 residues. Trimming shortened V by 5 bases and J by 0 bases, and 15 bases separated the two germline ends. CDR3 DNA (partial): TGTGCCAGCAGTACCCCCGACGGGGGAAGCACAGATACG. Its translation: CASSTPDGGSTDT. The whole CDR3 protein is CASSTPDGGSTDTQYF.

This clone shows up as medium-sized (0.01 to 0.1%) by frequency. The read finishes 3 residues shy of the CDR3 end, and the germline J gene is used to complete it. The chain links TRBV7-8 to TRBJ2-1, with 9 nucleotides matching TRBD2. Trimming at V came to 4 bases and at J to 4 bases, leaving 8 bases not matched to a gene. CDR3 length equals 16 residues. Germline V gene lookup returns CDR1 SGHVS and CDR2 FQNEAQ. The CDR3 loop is CASSSLTSGFYNEQFF. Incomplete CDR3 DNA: TGTGCCAGCAGCTCCTTGACTAGCGGATTTTACAATGAG.